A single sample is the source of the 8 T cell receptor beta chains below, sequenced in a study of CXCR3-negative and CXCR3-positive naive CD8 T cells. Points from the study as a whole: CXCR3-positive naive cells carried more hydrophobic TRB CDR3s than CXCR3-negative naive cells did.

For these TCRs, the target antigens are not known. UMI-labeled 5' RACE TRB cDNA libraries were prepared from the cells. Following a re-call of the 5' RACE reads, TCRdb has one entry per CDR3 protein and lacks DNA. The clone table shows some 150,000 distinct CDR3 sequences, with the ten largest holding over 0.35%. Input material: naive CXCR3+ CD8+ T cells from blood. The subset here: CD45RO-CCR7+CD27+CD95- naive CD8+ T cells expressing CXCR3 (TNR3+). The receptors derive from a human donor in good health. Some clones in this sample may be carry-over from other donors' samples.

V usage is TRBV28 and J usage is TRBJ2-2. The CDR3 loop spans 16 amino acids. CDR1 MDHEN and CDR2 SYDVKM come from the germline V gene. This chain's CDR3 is CASSRAAVANTGELFF.

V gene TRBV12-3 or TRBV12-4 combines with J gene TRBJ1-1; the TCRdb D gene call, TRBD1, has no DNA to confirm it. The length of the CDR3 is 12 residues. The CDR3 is CASRRGNTEAFF.

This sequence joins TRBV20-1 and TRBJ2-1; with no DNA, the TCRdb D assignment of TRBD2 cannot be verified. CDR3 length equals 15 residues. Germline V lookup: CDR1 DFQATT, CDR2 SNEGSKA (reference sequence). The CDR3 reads CSARDRDSLYNEQFF.

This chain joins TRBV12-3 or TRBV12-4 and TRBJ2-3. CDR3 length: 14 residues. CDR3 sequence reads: CASSLVGNTDTQYF.

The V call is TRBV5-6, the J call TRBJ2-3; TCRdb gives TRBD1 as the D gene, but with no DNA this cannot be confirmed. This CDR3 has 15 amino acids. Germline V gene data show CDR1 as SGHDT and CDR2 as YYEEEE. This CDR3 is CASSWRGASTDTQYF. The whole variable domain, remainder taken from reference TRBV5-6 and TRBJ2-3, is DAGVTQSPTHLIKTRGQQVTLRCSPKSGHDTVSWYQQALGQGPQFIFQYYEEEERQRGNFPDRFSGHQFPNYSSELNVNALLLGDSALYLCASSWRGASTDTQYFGPGTRLTVL.

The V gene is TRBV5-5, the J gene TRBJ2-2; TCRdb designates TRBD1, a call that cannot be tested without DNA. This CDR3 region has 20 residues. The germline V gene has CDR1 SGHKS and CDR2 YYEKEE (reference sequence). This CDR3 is CASSPRWGARTHPNTGELFF.

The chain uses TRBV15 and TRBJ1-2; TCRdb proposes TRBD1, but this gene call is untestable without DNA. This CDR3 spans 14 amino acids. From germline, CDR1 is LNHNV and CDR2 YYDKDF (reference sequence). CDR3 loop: CATSPGRGGYGYTF. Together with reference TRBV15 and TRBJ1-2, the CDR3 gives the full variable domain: DAMVIQNPRYQVTQFGKPVTLSCSQTLNHNVMYWYQQKSSQAPKLLFHYYDKDFNNEADTPDNFQSRRPNTSFCFLDIRSPGLGDTAMYLCATSPGRGGYGYTFGSGTRLTVV.

CDR3 loop: CASSLAGDSYEQYF. The V gene is TRBV12-3 or TRBV12-4, the J gene TRBJ2-7. The length of the CDR3 is 14 residues.